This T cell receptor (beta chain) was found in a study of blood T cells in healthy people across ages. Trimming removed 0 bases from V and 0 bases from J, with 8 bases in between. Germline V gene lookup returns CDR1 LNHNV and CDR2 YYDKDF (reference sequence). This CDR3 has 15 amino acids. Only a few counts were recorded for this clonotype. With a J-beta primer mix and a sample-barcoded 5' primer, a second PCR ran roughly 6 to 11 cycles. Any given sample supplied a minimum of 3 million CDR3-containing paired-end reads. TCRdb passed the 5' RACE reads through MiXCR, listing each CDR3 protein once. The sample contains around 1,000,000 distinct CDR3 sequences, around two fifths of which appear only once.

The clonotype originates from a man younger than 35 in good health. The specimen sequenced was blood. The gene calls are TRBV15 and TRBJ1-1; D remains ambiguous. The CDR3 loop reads CATSRDRTMNTEAFF. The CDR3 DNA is TGTGCCACCAGCAGAGATCGCACCATGAACACTGAAGCTTTCTTT.